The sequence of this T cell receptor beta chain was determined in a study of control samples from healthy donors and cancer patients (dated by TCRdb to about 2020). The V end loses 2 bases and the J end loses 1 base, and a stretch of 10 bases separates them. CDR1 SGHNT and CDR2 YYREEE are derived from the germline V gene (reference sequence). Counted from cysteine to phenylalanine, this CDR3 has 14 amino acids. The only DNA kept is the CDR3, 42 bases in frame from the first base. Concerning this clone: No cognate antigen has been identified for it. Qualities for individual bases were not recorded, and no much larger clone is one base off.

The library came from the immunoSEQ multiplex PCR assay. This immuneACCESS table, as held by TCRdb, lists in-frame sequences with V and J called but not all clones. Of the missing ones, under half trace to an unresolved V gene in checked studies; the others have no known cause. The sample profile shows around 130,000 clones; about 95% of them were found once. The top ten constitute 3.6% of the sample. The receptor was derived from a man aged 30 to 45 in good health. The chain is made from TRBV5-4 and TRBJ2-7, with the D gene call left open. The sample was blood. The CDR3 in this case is CASSLPLPSYEQYF. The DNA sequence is TGTGCCAGCAGCTTACCCCTCCCTTCCTACGAGCAGTACTTC.